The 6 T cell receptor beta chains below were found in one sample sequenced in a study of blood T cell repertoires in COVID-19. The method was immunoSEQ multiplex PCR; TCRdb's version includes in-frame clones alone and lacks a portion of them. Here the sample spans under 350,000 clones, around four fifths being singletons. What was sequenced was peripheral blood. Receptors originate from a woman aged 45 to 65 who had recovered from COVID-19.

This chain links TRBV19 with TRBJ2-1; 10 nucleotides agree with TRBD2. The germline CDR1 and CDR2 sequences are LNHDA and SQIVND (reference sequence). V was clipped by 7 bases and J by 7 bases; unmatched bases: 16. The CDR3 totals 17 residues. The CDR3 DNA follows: TGTGCCAGTAACAACCCTATCGCTAGCGGGAGTGGGAATGAGCAGTTCTTC. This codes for CASNNPIASGSGNEQFF.

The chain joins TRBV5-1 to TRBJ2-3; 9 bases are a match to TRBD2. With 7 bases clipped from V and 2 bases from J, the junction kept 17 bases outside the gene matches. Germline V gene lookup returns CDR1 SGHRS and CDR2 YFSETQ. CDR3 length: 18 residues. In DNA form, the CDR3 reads TGCGCCAGCCCGGAGAAACTAGCGGGTCCACCCGACACAGATACGCAGTATTTT. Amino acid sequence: CASPEKLAGPPDTDTQYF.

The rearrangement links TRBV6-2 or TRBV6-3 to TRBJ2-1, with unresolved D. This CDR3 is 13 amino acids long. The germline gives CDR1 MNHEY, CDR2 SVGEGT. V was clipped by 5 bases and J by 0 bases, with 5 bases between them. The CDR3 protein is CASSELSYNEQFF. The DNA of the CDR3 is TGTGCCAGCAGTGAGCTCTCCTACAATGAGCAGTTCTTC.

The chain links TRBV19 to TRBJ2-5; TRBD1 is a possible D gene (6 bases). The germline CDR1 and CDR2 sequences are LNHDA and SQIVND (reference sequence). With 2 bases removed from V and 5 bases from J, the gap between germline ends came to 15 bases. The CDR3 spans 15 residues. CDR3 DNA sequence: TGTGCCAGTAGTATACGCGACAGGAATATCGAGACCCAGTACTTC. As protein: CASSIRDRNIETQYF.

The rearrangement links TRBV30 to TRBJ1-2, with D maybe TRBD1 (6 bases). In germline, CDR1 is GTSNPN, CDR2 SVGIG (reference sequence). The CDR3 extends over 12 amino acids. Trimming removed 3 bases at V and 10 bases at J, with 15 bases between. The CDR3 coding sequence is TGTGCCTGGAGGACAGGCACGTTAGCCTACACCTTC. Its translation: CAWRTGTLAYTF.

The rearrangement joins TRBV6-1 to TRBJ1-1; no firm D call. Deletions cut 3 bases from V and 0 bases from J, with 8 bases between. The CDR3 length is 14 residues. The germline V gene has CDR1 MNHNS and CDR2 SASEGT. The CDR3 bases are TGTGCCAGCAGTGATGTTCCCGTGAACACTGAAGCTTTCTTT. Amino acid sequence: CASSDVPVNTEAFF.